This is a list of T cell receptor beta chains from one sample in a study of T cells in Graves' hyperthyroidism and ophthalmopathy. TCRdb re-called the multiplex PCR reads with MiXCR, one entry per CDR3 protein. Of hundreds of thousands of distinct CDR3 sequences in the sample, less than 15% were seen once. Sequenced material: blood. The origin of the receptors is a woman aged 18-35 years with Graves' hyperthyroidism. Both conserved end residues are part of each CDR3. D genes are given only for firm matches. Clone size is stated in some rows and not others, as once, few, many or a class when expanded.

-,TRBJ2-4,many,15,TRBV6-1,CASSETGAVQNIQYF,TGTGCCAGCAGTGAAACGGGGGCAGTTCAAAACATTCAGTACTTC
-,TRBJ1-4,-,14,TRBV12-3/TRBV12-4,CASSFGQGAEKLFF,TGTGCCAGCAGTTTCGGGCAGGGCGCTGAAAAACTGTTTTTT
-,TRBJ1-1,many,12,TRBV28,CASSLRTAQAFF,TGTGCCAGCAGTCTCCGGACAGCTCAAGCTTTCTTT
-,TRBJ1-3,-,17,TRBV10-3,CAISESWVPSSGNTIYF,TGTGCCATCAGTGAGTCCTGGGTCCCGAGCTCTGGAAACACCATATATTTT
-,TRBJ1-5,once,13,TRBV5-8,CASSRQAPQPQHF,TGTGCCAGCAGCCGACAGGCCCCTCAGCCCCAGCATTTT
-,TRBJ2-7,many,14,TRBV18,CASSPARGTYEQYF,TGTGCCAGCTCACCAGCCCGTGGGACCTACGAGCAGTACTTC
-,TRBJ2-3,many,16,TRBV7-2,CASSPRFGRDTDTQYF,TGTGCCAGCAGCCCGCGCTTCGGCAGGGACACAGATACGCAGTATTTT
TRBD2,TRBJ2-1,few,14,TRBV28,CASSLELARNEQFF,TGTGCCAGCAGTTTGGAACTAGCGCGTAATGAGCAGTTCTTC
-,TRBJ2-2,-,16,TRBV15,CATREPGERRAGELFF,TGTGCCACCAGGGAGCCCGGGGAAAGGAGGGCCGGGGAGCTGTTTTTT
-,TRBJ2-3,-,16,TRBV5-4,CASSLARRFSTDTQYF,TGTGCCAGCAGCTTGGCCAGGCGGTTCAGCACAGATACGCAGTATTTT
-,TRBJ2-1,many,16,TRBV19,CASRSAWGSSYNEQFF,TGTGCCAGTAGGTCAGCATGGGGGAGTAGCTACAATGAGCAGTTCTTC
-,TRBJ1-4,many,15,TRBV2,CASSEVGRSDEKLFF,TGTGCCAGCAGTGAAGTGGGCCGAAGCGATGAAAAACTGTTTTTT
-,TRBJ2-5,-,14,TRBV29-1,CSVEVGTGQETQYF,TGCAGCGTTGAAGTGGGGACGGGCCAAGAGACCCAGTACTTC
-,TRBJ2-3,-,15,TRBV7-9,CASSLGYQASDTQYF,TGTGCCAGCAGCTTAGGCTACCAGGCCTCAGATACGCAGTATTTT
TRBD2,TRBJ2-1,-,16,TRBV20-1,CSARQFLAGDDYEQFF,TGCAGTGCTAGACAATTCCTAGCGGGAGATGACTATGAGCAGTTCTTC
-,TRBJ2-1,-,16,TRBV10-2,CASSVVRGGYLREQFF,TGCGCCAGCAGTGTAGTGCGGGGTGGATATTTGAGAGAGCAGTTCTTC
TRBD2,TRBJ2-1,few,14,TRBV12-5,CASGLGTSINEQFF,TGTGCTAGTGGTTTGGGGACTAGTATCAATGAGCAGTTCTTC
-,TRBJ2-3,many,13,TRBV7-9,CASSSATTDTQYF,TGTGCCAGCAGCTCCGCAACCACAGATACGCAGTATTTT
-,TRBJ1-1,many,13,TRBV5-6,CASRGTRELEAFF,TGTGCCAGCAGGGGAACACGCGAATTGGAAGCTTTCTTT
-,TRBJ1-1,-,15,TRBV9,CASSLRSWGNTEAFF,TGTGCCAGCAGCTTGCGATCCTGGGGGAACACTGAAGCTTTCTTT
TRBD1,TRBJ2-4,many,17,TRBV30,CAWSPPDRGGAKNIQYF,TGTGCCTGGAGTCCCCCGGACAGGGGGGGAGCCAAAAACATTCAGTACTTC
-,TRBJ2-1,few,13,TRBV4-3,CASSHAGYNEQFF,TGCGCCAGCAGCCATGCGGGGTACAATGAGCAGTTCTTC